The 29 T cell receptor beta chains listed next were all sequenced from one sample in a study of blood T cell repertoires in COVID-19 (dated by TCRdb to the early 2020s). Library preparation was by the immunoSEQ multiplex PCR assay. TCRdb limited this immuneACCESS table to in-frame rearrangements with V and J called. A share of clones is missing; checked studies link under half to unresolved V genes, and the rest is unexplained. For this sample the table gives roughly 240,000 clones, of which 75% to 90% were detected only once. Jointly, the top ten make up about 4.6% of the sample. Specimen: peripheral blood. These receptors were obtained from a man aged 55 to 70 who had recovered from COVID-19.

The CDR3 DNA reads as TGTGCCAGTAGCCTCAGCGGATACGAGCAGTACTTC. Amino acids: CASSLSGYEQYF. V usage is TRBV19 and J usage is TRBJ2-7, with D possibly being TRBD2 (5 bases). Germline-derived CDR1 and CDR2 are LNHDA and SQIVND (reference sequence). This CDR3 is 12 amino acids long. Between the trimmed V and J ends, which lost 6 bases and 4 bases, there was a span of 10 bases.

The V gene is TRBV5-1, the J gene TRBJ1-6; perhaps TRBD1 as D (5 bases). V was clipped by 4 bases and J by 0 bases, with 11 bases between them. CDR3 size: 16 residues. Germline V gives CDR1 SGHRS, CDR2 YFSETQ. In DNA, the CDR3 is TGCGCCAGCAGCCGGGACTTTCACTCCTATAATTCACCCCTCCACTTT. This codes for CASSRDFHSYNSPLHF.

This chain joins TRBV2 and TRBJ1-5, with D possibly being TRBD1 (5 bases). Germline CDR1 is SNHLY and CDR2 is FYNNEI. The CDR3 length is 14 residues. Trimming stripped 7 bases from V and 6 bases from J, with 16 bases between. The DNA of the CDR3 is TGTGCCAGCACAACAGGTTCCAGGACTCAGCCCCAGCATTTT. It is translated as CASTTGSRTQPQHF.

This clone was recorded only once. The J gene is TRBJ2-7, the V gene TRBV2, with D possibly being TRBD1 (6 bases). The CDR3 spans 12 residues. CDR1 SNHLY and CDR2 FYNNEI come from the germline V gene. V lost 5 bases and J 3 bases, leaving 8 bases between the germline ends. CDR3 loop: CASSPQGYEQYF. CDR3 bases: TGTGCCAGCAGTCCACAGGGCTACGAGCAGTACTTC.

The DNA of the CDR3 is TGTGCCAGCAGTTCCCGGGGGGCGGGAGGGCCGCTTATGTACAATGAGCAGTTCTTC. It specifies CASSSRGAGGPLMYNEQFF. The V call is TRBV27, the J call TRBJ2-1; 9 positions agree with TRBD2. Per germline, CDR1 MNHEY and CDR2 SMNVEV (reference sequence). Unmatched junction bases numbered 17, after V lost 4 bases and J lost 4 bases. This CDR3 comprises 19 residues.

Here the CDR3 DNA reads TGTGCCAGCAGTTTGTATGTGGGCGCGGGAAACACCATATATTTT. Translated: CASSLYVGAGNTIYF. V and J are TRBV7-2 and TRBJ1-3, with D hard to call. CDR1 and CDR2 (germline): SGHTA, FQGNSA. V was clipped by 6 bases and J by 4 bases, with 16 bases between them. The CDR3 consists of 15 residues.

This chain uses TRBV5-1 with TRBJ2-5, with 9 bases that match TRBD2. Germline lookup yields CDR1 SGHRS and CDR2 YFSETQ. Trimming removed 1 base from V and 0 bases from J; junction bases left unmatched: 4. The CDR3 spans 16 residues. This chain's CDR3 is CASSLRAGGNQETQYF. CDR3 nucleotide sequence: TGCGCCAGCAGCTTGCGGGCGGGAGGGAACCAAGAGACCCAGTACTTC.

This clone was seen a few times. V is TRBV10-2 and J is TRBJ1-1, with TRBD1 matching 7 bases. The length of the CDR3 is 14 residues. J lost 5 bases, V lost 3 bases, and 6 bases had no gene match. Per germline, CDR1 WSHSY and CDR2 SAAADI. This CDR3 reads CASSDTTGTTEAFF. The CDR3 DNA reads TGCGCCAGCAGTGATACGACAGGGACTACTGAAGCTTTCTTT.

The CDR3: CASSLRQNQPQHF. The CDR3 DNA reads as TGTGCCAGCAGCTTGCGGCAAAATCAGCCCCAGCATTTT. The chain joins TRBV7-8 to TRBJ1-5; D gene ambiguous. Trimming cost V 3 bases and J 4 bases, with 7 bases left between them. CDR3 size: 13 residues. Germline loops: CDR1 SGHVS, CDR2 FQNEAQ.

This clone is a singleton in its sample. The chain couples TRBV18 to TRBJ1-3; possible D gene TRBD1, 6 bases. The CDR3 sequence is 15 residues long. CDR1 KGHSH and CDR2 LQKENI come from the germline V gene. The V and J ends lost 3 bases and 4 bases respectively, with 13 bases between them. The CDR3 DNA sequence: TGTGCCAGCTCACCGACACAGGGAATCGGAAACACCATATATTTT. Translated, it gives CASSPTQGIGNTIYF.

The V call is TRBV21-1, the J call TRBJ2-5; whether TRBD1, the table's D call, matches the DNA was not checked. TRBV21-1 constitutes a pseudogene. This CDR3 has 13 residues. For the CDR3, the DNA is TGTGCCAGCGGCGGGACAGTCGGCGAGACCCAGTACTTC. It encodes CASGGTVGETQYF.

CDR3 in amino acids: CASSRDFSNSPLHF. For the CDR3, the DNA is TGTGCCAGCAGCCGGGACTTCAGCAATTCACCCCTCCACTTT. V is TRBV11-2 and J is TRBJ1-6; tentative D call: TRBD1 (5 bases). The CDR3 length is 14 residues. V lost 5 bases, J lost 7 bases, and 12 bases lay in between. CDR1 and CDR2 (germline): SGHAT, FQNNGV.

Concerning this clone: The junction departs from the called germline gene at one end, perhaps through a read error. The V gene is TRBV7-7, the J gene TRBJ2-1; the D gene is possibly TRBD2 (7 bases). Germline CDR1 reads SSHAT; CDR2 reads FNYEAQ (reference sequence). CDR3 length: 14 residues. CDR3 nucleotide sequence: TGTGCTAGCAGCTTAGGGGGGGGCGTTCTTGAGCAGTTCTTC. Amino acids: CASSLGGGVLEQFF.

Written as DNA, the CDR3 is TGTGCAAGTGCCGGGGGGACTCTTGAGACCCAGTACTTC. Protein sequence: CASAGGTLETQYF. The chain carries TRBV11-2 and TRBJ2-5; TRBD2 agrees at 7 bases. The germline CDR1 and CDR2 sequences are SGHAT and FQNNGV. The CDR3 contains 13 residues. Looking up the rest from reference TRBV11-2 and TRBJ2-5 gives the full variable domain: EAGVAQSPRYKIIEKRQSVAFWCNPISGHATLYWYQQILGQGPKLLIQFQNNGVVDDSQLPKDRFSAERLKGVDSTLKIQPAKLEDSAVYLCASAGGTLETQYFGPGTRLLVL.

The genes are TRBV9 and TRBJ2-7; 9 nucleotides align to TRBD2. Germline CDR1 SGDLS, CDR2 YYNGEE. With 3 bases clipped from V and 3 bases from J, the junction kept 4 bases outside the gene matches. The CDR3 is 14 residues long. CDR3 amino acids: CASSGRTSDYEQYF. In nucleotides, the CDR3 is TGTGCCAGCAGCGGCCGGACTAGCGACTACGAGCAGTACTTC.

CDR3 sequence reads: CASSLMSSDTQYF. The CDR3 bases are TGTGCCAGCAGTTTAATGAGTTCCGATACGCAGTATTTT. The chain joins TRBV12-3 or TRBV12-4 to TRBJ2-3, with D uncertain. The CDR3 has 13 amino acids. The V end lost 2 bases, the J end lost 6 bases, and 9 bases lay between the germline ends.

This clone was recorded only once. This chain links TRBV5-5 with TRBJ2-1; TRBD1 matches 7 bases. Germline CDR1 and CDR2: SGHKS and YYEKEE (reference sequence). The CDR3 is made up of 17 amino acids. V lost 0 bases to trimming and J lost 1 base; unmatched junction nucleotides: 7. In nucleotides, the CDR3 is TGTGCCAGCAGCTTGGCGTTAAAGACAGGGTCCTACAATGAGCAGTTCTTC. This encodes CASSLALKTGSYNEQFF.

The gene calls are TRBV6-5 and TRBJ1-6; the match to TRBD1 covers 7 bases. V lost 7 bases, J lost 11 bases, and 11 bases stayed unmatched. CDR3 size: 14 residues. Germline V gene lookup returns CDR1 MNHEY and CDR2 SVGAGI. The CDR3 loop is CASISDRVSPPLHF. DNA for the CDR3: TGTGCCAGCATCTCCGACAGGGTCTCCCCACCCCTCCACTTT.

The chain has TRBV6-5 and TRBJ1-2, with TRBD1 matching 9 bases. Germline lookup yields CDR1 MNHEY and CDR2 SVGAGI. J gave up 4 bases and V 6 bases, and 9 bases lay outside the gene matches. The length of the CDR3 is 15 residues. The CDR3, as DNA: TGTGCCAGCAGGGGACAGGGTCTGGCGGGCTATGGCTACACCTTC. This translates into CASRGQGLAGYGYTF.

The J gene is TRBJ1-3, the V gene TRBV7-4; D may be TRBD1 (6 bases). CDR3 size: 16 residues. CDR1 SGHVT and CDR2 SQSDAQ come from the germline V gene. The V and J ends lost 0 bases and 5 bases respectively, with 14 bases between them. CDR3: CASSLAERTDRNTIYF. The CDR3 DNA reads as TGTGCCAGCAGCTTAGCAGAGAGGACAGACAGAAACACCATATATTTT.

V gene TRBV11-2 combines with J gene TRBJ2-1; 7 bases align to TRBD2. The V segment lost 5 bases and the J segment 9 bases; nucleotides outside the gene matches: 13. The CDR3 runs 15 residues. Germline V gene lookup returns CDR1 SGHAT and CDR2 FQNNGV. CDR3 nucleotide sequence: TGTGCCAGCAGCCCATTTACTCGGGGGGACGGTGAGCAGTTCTTC. Translating it yields CASSPFTRGDGEQFF. The entire variable domain, with the rest obtained from reference TRBV11-2 and TRBJ2-1, is as follows: EAGVAQSPRYKIIEKRQSVAFWCNPISGHATLYWYQQILGQGPKLLIQFQNNGVVDDSQLPKDRFSAERLKGVDSTLKIQPAKLEDSAVYLCASSPFTRGDGEQFFGPGTRLTVL.

This clone was seen only a few times. CDR3 sequence (DNA): TGTGCCAGTAGAGGACAGGCTTACCGCCTCCGGGATCGCTACACCTTC. As protein: CASRGQAYRLRDRYTF. The V gene is TRBV19, the J gene TRBJ1-2; TRBD1 agrees at 7 bases. CDR1 is LNHDA and CDR2 is SQIVND in the germline V gene (reference sequence). The CDR3 sequence is 16 residues long. V shed 6 bases and J 9 bases; nucleotides not matched to a gene: 19.

This rearrangement joins TRBV27 to TRBJ2-5; D is possibly TRBD1 (7 bases). V lost 3 bases, J lost 4 bases, and 12 bases lay in between. Germline CDR1 MNHEY, CDR2 SMNVEV (reference sequence). The CDR3 has 14 residues. This chain's CDR3 is CASSLSQGGETQYF. CDR3 nucleotide sequence: TGTGCCAGCAGTTTGAGTCAGGGGGGAGAGACCCAGTACTTC.

The rearrangement uses TRBV27 and TRBJ2-7; the D gene is possibly TRBD1 (5 bases). CDR1 MNHEY and CDR2 SMNVEV come from the germline V gene (reference sequence). The CDR3 runs to 11 residues. V gave up 10 bases and J gave up 2 bases, with 9 bases separating them. The CDR3 loop reads CAIGHPYEQYF. The CDR3 nucleotides are TGTGCCATCGGACATCCCTACGAGCAGTACTTC.

This clone was counted between two and nine times. The gene calls are TRBV7-6 and TRBJ2-7; 13 positions agree with TRBD2. The length of the CDR3 is 14 residues. Germline trimming cut 5 bases from V and 5 bases from J; bases unmatched to any gene: 3. In germline, CDR1 is SGHVS, CDR2 FNYEAQ. CDR3 nucleotides: TGTGCCAGCAGCGGACTAGCGGGAGCGGACGAGCAGTACTTC. Its translation: CASSGLAGADEQYF.

This clone was seen only once. The gene calls are TRBV5-1 and TRBJ1-2; 7 bases line up with TRBD1. CDR3 size: 14 residues. V gave up 5 bases and J gave up 2 bases; unmatched junction bases: 6. Germline lookup yields CDR1 SGHRS and CDR2 YFSETQ. In DNA form, the CDR3 reads TGCGCCAGCAGTGGAGGGGGCGGAAACTATGGCTACACCTTC. Translated, it gives CASSGGGGNYGYTF. Full variable domain (rest looked up from reference TRBV5-1 and TRBJ1-2): KAGVTQTPRYLIKTRGQQVTLSCSPISGHRSVSWYQQTPGQGLQFLFEYFSETQRNKGNFPGRFSGRQFSNSRSEMNVSTLELGDSALYLCASSGGGGNYGYTFGSGTRLTVV.

V gene TRBV5-1 combines with J gene TRBJ1-2, with 10 bases aligning to TRBD1. The CDR3 covers 15 residues. The J segment lost 0 bases and the V segment lost 4 bases, leaving 3 bases of the junction unmatched. Germline V gene sequence: CDR1 SGHRS, CDR2 YFSETQ. The CDR3, as DNA: TGCGCCAGCAGCCAGGGACAGGGGACTAACTATGGCTACACCTTC. Its translation is CASSQGQGTNYGYTF.

V usage is TRBV7-2 and J usage is TRBJ2-1; D might be TRBD2 (5 bases). CDR3 length: 16 residues. Germline V CDR1 and CDR2: SGHTA, FQGNSA. V lost 4 bases and J lost 4, with 17 bases in between. The CDR3 sequence is CASSSRTGPSYNEQFF. The CDR3 nucleotides read TGTGCCAGCAGCTCCCGGACTGGTCCCTCTTACAATGAGCAGTTCTTC.

This sequence joins TRBV7-6 and TRBJ2-5; TRBD2 matches 8 bases. The germline gives CDR1 SGHVS, CDR2 FNYEAQ. J lost 1 base, V lost 5 bases, and 6 bases had no gene match. This CDR3 has 15 amino acids. CDR3 region: CASSPGGRGQETQYF. Here the CDR3 DNA reads TGTGCCAGCAGCCCGGGAGGGCGCGGCCAAGAGACCCAGTACTTC.